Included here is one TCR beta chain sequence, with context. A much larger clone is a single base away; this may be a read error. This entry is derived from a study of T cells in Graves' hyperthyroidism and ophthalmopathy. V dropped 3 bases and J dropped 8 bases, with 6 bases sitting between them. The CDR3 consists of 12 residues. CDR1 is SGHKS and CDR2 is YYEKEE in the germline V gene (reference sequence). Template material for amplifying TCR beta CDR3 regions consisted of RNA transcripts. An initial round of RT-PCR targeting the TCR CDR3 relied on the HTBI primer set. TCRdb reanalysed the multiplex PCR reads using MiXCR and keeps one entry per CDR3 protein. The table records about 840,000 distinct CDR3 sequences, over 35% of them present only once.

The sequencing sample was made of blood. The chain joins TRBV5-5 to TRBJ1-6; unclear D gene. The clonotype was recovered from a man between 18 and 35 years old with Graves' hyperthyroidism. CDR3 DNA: TGTGCCAGCAGCTGGAGCGATTCACCCCTCCACTTT. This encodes CASSWSDSPLHF.